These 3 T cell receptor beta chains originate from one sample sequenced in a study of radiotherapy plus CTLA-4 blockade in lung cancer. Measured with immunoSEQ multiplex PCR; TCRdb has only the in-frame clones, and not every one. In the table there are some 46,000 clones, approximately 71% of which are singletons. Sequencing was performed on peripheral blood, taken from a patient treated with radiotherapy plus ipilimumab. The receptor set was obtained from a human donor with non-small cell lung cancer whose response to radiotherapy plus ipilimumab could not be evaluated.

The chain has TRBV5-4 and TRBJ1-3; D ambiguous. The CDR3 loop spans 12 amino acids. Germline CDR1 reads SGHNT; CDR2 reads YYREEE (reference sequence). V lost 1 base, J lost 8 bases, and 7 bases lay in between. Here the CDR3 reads CASSLRGDTIYF. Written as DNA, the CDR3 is TGTGCCAGCAGCTTGCGGGGAGACACCATATATTTT. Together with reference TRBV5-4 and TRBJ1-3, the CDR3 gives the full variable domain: ETGVTQSPTHLIKTRGQQVTLRCSSQSGHNTVSWYQQALGQGPQFIFQYYREEENGRGNFPPRFSGLQFPNYSSELNVNALELDDSALYLCASSLRGDTIYFGEGSWLTVV.

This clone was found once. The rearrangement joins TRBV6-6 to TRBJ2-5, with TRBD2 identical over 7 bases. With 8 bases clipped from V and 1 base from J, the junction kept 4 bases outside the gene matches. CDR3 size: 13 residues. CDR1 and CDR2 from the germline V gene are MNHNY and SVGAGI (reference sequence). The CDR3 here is CASVPSGQETQYF. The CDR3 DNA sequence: TGTGCCAGCGTACCTAGCGGCCAAGAGACCCAGTACTTC.

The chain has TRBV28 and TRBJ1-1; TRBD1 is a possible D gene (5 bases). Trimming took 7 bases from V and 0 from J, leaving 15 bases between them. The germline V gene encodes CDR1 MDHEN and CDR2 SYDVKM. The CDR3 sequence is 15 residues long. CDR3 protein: CASTSIGEMNTEAFF. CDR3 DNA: TGTGCCAGCACTTCAATAGGGGAAATGAACACTGAAGCTTTCTTT.